These 18 T cell receptor beta chains were all obtained from the same sample, sequenced in a study of blood T cell repertoires in COVID-19. Sequencing used immunoSEQ multiplex PCR; TCRdb keeps in-frame clones, though not all of them. The sample holds about 180,000 clones, roughly 83% seen once. The sequencing sample was made of peripheral blood. Source of these receptors: a woman aged 40 to 50 with COVID-19, enrolled during active disease.

This clone showed up just a few times. V is TRBV15 and J is TRBJ2-7; a weak D match, TRBD2 (5 bases). The ends were cut back, 3 bases at V and 3 bases at J, with 15 bases in the middle. Germline V lookup: CDR1 LNHNV, CDR2 YYDKDF (reference sequence). CDR3 length: 15 amino acids. The CDR3: CATSRERPAGYEQYF. In DNA, the CDR3 is TGTGCCACCAGCAGGGAACGCCCGGCGGGCTACGAGCAGTACTTC. Combining the CDR3 with reference TRBV15 and TRBJ2-7 gives the whole variable domain DAMVIQNPRYQVTQFGKPVTLSCSQTLNHNVMYWYQQKSSQAPKLLFHYYDKDFNNEADTPDNFQSRRPNTSFCFLDIRSPGLGDTAMYLCATSRERPAGYEQYFGPGTRLTVT.

This rearrangement joins TRBV4-1 to TRBJ2-3, with D possibly being TRBD2 (6 bases). V lost 1 base, J lost 2 bases, and 7 bases lay in between. This CDR3 has 14 residues. CDR1 is MGHRA, CDR2 YSYEKL, per germline. The CDR3 region has the DNA TGCGCCAGCAGCCAAGTAGCGGCCACAGATACGCAGTATTTT. It translates to CASSQVAATDTQYF.

J is TRBJ1-1 and V is TRBV2, with D perhaps matching TRBD1 (6 bases). V was pared by 6 bases and J by 5 bases, with 13 bases between. The CDR3 is 13 amino acids. Germline CDR1 and CDR2: SNHLY and FYNNEI. DNA for the CDR3: TGTGCCAGCAGCACAGGGATTGGGACTGAAGCTTTCTTT. The encoded protein is CASSTGIGTEAFF.

This rearrangement joins TRBV27 to TRBJ1-2; 9 bases agree with TRBD1. From germline, CDR1 is MNHEY and CDR2 SMNVEV (reference sequence). This CDR3 is 15 amino acids long. After removal of 4 bases from V and 7 bases from J, the junction contained 10 bases not matched to a gene. The CDR3 is CASSSLKQGARGYTF. In DNA, the CDR3 is TGTGCCAGCAGTTCGCTGAAACAGGGGGCCCGTGGCTACACCTTC.

This chain connects TRBV4-1 to TRBJ1-1; 7 nucleotides align to TRBD1. V gave up 6 bases and J gave up 3 bases; unmatched junction bases: 7. Germline V lookup: CDR1 MGHRA, CDR2 YSYEKL. This CDR3 is 14 amino acids long. Here the CDR3 reads CASSIQGIDTEAFF. CDR3 DNA sequence: TGCGCCAGCAGTATACAGGGGATCGACACTGAAGCTTTCTTT.

The rearrangement joins TRBV24-1 to TRBJ2-2, with TRBD2 matching over 8 bases. The CDR3 is 14 residues long. V gave up 9 bases and J gave up 2 bases; unmatched junction bases: 4. The germline V gene has CDR1 KGHDR and CDR2 SFDVKD. The CDR3 DNA sequence: TGTGCCACCGAGACTAGCGTAAACACCGGGGAGCTGTTTTTT. Translation: CATETSVNTGELFF.

The chain has TRBV27 and TRBJ2-1; 7 nucleotides agree with TRBD1. The length of the CDR3 is 14 residues. Trimming cost V 5 bases and J 4 bases; bases outside gene matches: 5. CDR1 and CDR2 (germline): MNHEY, SMNVEV (reference sequence). This CDR3 is CASSPGTVYNEQFF. The CDR3 region has the DNA TGTGCCAGCAGTCCGGGGACAGTTTACAATGAGCAGTTCTTC.

This clone appeared once. V is TRBV18 and J is TRBJ2-5; 8 bases are a match to TRBD1. Germline trimming cut 2 bases from V and 2 bases from J; bases unmatched to any gene: 4. Per the germline V gene, CDR1 is KGHSH and CDR2 is LQKENI. The CDR3 is made up of 15 amino acids. In nucleotides, the CDR3 is TGTGCCAGCTCACCAGGGACAGGAAGGCAAGAGACCCAGTACTTC. Its translation: CASSPGTGRQETQYF.

This clone has just a few counts. The chain has TRBV3-1 (or the pseudogene TRBV3-2) and TRBJ1-1, with D unclear. The V gene's germline CDR1 is LGHDT and CDR2 YNNKEL (reference sequence). The length of the CDR3 is 14 residues. The V gene lost 4 bases and the J gene lost 5 bases, with 14 bases spanning the gap. The CDR3 region has the DNA TGTGCCAGCAGCCCTATTATCGGGAGGACTGAAGCTTTCTTT. Its translation is CASSPIIGRTEAFF.

The V and J genes are TRBV5-1 and TRBJ1-1; 7 bases match TRBD1. V shed 1 base and J 5 bases; nucleotides not matched to a gene: 8. From germline, CDR1 is SGHRS and CDR2 YFSETQ. The CDR3 has 15 amino acids. CDR3 DNA: TGCGCCAGCAGCTTGAAGAGGGGGCTCAATACTGAAGCTTTCTTT. Translating gives CASSLKRGLNTEAFF.

Only one count was recorded for this clone. The chain is built from TRBV29-1 and TRBJ2-7; TRBD1 agrees at 7 bases. V lost 0 bases, J lost 3 bases, and 2 bases stayed unmatched. Germline V gene data show CDR1 as SQVTM and CDR2 as ANQGSEA. The CDR3 is 13 amino acids. Here the CDR3 reads CSVEDRGFYEQYF. The CDR3 DNA reads TGCAGCGTTGAAGACAGGGGGTTCTACGAGCAGTACTTC.

This chain connects TRBV19 to TRBJ1-2; D not resolved. Germline loops: CDR1 LNHDA, CDR2 SQIVND (reference sequence). Trimming took 2 bases from V and 4 from J, leaving 5 bases between them. There are 12 residues in the CDR3. In DNA, the CDR3 is TGTGCCAGTAGTATACCAGGCTATGGCTACACCTTC. Residues: CASSIPGYGYTF.

This clone appeared a single time. This chain uses TRBV7-9 with TRBJ1-2, with 9 bases aligning to TRBD1. Germline loops: CDR1 SEHNR, CDR2 FQNEAQ (reference sequence). This CDR3 contains 13 residues. Unmatched junction bases numbered 8, after V lost 7 bases and J lost 8 bases. The CDR3 sequence: CASTPGTGKGYTF. The CDR3 DNA sequence: TGTGCCAGCACCCCCGGGACAGGGAAAGGCTACACCTTC.

In its sample, this clone was seen a few times. This chain uses TRBV14 with TRBJ2-2; D may be TRBD1 (6 bases). In germline, CDR1 is SGHDN, CDR2 FVKESK. The V end lost 0 bases, the J end lost 4 bases, and 12 bases lay between the germline ends. The CDR3 totals 16 residues. The CDR3 loop reads CASSQDGTFSTGELFF. Here the CDR3 DNA reads TGTGCCAGCAGCCAAGATGGGACATTTAGCACCGGGGAGCTGTTTTTT.

The rearrangement links TRBV5-1 to TRBJ2-3, with 11 bases lining up with TRBD1. The CDR3 sequence is 15 residues long. Trimming at V came to 0 bases and at J to 5 bases, leaving 2 bases not matched to a gene. Germline CDR1 is SGHRS and CDR2 is YFSETQ. The CDR3 nucleotides read TGCGCCAGCAGCTTGGCAGGGACAGGGGGAGATACGCAGTATTTT. Its protein product is CASSLAGTGGDTQYF.

The V gene is TRBV27, the J gene TRBJ1-3; TRBD1 matches at 8 bases. The CDR3 runs to 16 residues. Germline-derived CDR1 and CDR2 are MNHEY and SMNVEV (reference sequence). Trimming took 8 bases from V and 1 from J; bases not matched to a gene: 10. As DNA, the CDR3 is TGTGCCAGCGGACGACAGGGGCCACTTTCTGGAAACACCATATATTTT. Translating gives CASGRQGPLSGNTIYF.

This chain links TRBV25-1 with TRBJ1-2; perhaps TRBD1 as D (6 bases). The CDR3 runs 15 residues. The germline gives CDR1 MGHDK, CDR2 SYGVNS. V shed 4 bases and J shed 8 bases, with 20 bases lying between them. CDR3 DNA sequence: TGTGCCAGCAGTGGAGGGATCAGGGGCCAGAGGGGCTACACCTTC. Amino acids: CASSGGIRGQRGYTF.

This chain links TRBV21-1 with TRBJ1-1; the DNA was not compared with TRBD1, the D call given in the table. TRBV21-1 is a pseudogene segment. The CDR3 contains 20 residues. CDR3 amino acids: CASSKALVGQGRPRNTEAFF. Written as DNA, the CDR3 is TGTGCCAGCAGCAAAGCGCTTGTAGGACAGGGCCGGCCCCGGAACACTGAAGCTTTCTTT.